This T cell receptor (beta chain) was recorded in a study of blood T cell repertoires in COVID-19. Across the whole study: Acute and convalescent COVID-19 specimens originated in the United States, Italy and Spain. Sources were T cells, B-cell-depleted T cells, or PBMCs; the material itself was cDNA or gDNA.

Donors were grouped by their self-reported clinical history. Recovered status applied to Cohort 3 donors who had two consecutive negative PCRs. It also applied to those with clearance or with symptom resolution. Sequencing was performed with immunoSEQ multiplex PCR; in TCRdb, only in-frame clones are kept and a portion is missing. The repertoire holds more than 200,000 clones, with under 95% as singletons. The CDR3 has 14 residues. With 2 bases removed from V and 5 bases from J, the gap between germline ends came to 12 bases. CDR1 and CDR2 (germline): KGHSH, LQKENI. This chain connects TRBV18 to TRBJ1-2, with TRBD1 as a possible D gene (6 bases). Sequencing was performed on PBMCs or T cells enriched from blood (not recorded which). The receptor was derived from a woman in her late teens or twenties who had recovered from COVID-19. The CDR3 DNA sequence: TGTGCCAGCTCACCAACGGCAGGGGAATATGGCTACACCTTC. This translates into CASSPTAGEYGYTF.